These 9 T cell receptor beta chains came from one sample sequenced in a study of cytomegalovirus exposure and HLA in healthy donors. Repertoires were generated with immunoSEQ multiplex PCR, while TCRdb's copy carries only in-frame clones and drops some. Of about 140,000 clones listed, around 87% are singletons. Sequencing was performed on PBMCs. These receptors all come from a man aged 18 to 29 in good health and CMV-seropositive.

V and J are TRBV5-1 and TRBJ1-2, with a tentative D call TRBD1 (6 bases). CDR3 length: 14 amino acids. V shed 4 bases and J shed 6 bases, with 16 bases lying between them. Looked up from germline, CDR1 is SGHRS and CDR2 is YFSETQ. CDR3 bases: TGCGCCAGCAGCCAAGACAGGCTGGGAAATGGCTACACCTTC. Translated: CASSQDRLGNGYTF.

The rearrangement joins TRBV5-1 to TRBJ1-1, with D possibly TRBD1 on 5 matching bases. This CDR3 is built from 13 residues. V lost 6 bases and J 0 bases, leaving 9 bases between the germline ends. Germline V gene sequence: CDR1 SGHRS, CDR2 YFSETQ. The CDR3, as DNA: TGCGCCAGCAAGTCAGGGATGAACACTGAAGCTTTCTTT. This codes for CASKSGMNTEAFF.

V usage is TRBV19 and J usage is TRBJ2-1; perhaps TRBD2 as D (5 bases). This CDR3 region has 12 residues. V was pared by 9 bases and J by 9 bases, with 15 bases between. CDR1 and CDR2 from the germline V gene are LNHDA and SQIVND (reference sequence). CDR3: CASSHRSGEQFF. In nucleotides, the CDR3 is TGTGCCAGCTCCCACCGGAGCGGTGAGCAGTTCTTC.

The chain combines TRBV11-2 with TRBJ2-4; tentatively, D is TRBD2 (5 bases). V lost 6 bases to trimming and J lost 5 bases, with 11 bases between them. Germline assignment: CDR1 SGHAT and CDR2 FQNNGV. The CDR3 consists of 13 residues. The CDR3 spells CASSRGRQNIQYF. Here the CDR3 DNA reads TGTGCCAGCAGTAGAGGGCGTCAAAACATTCAGTACTTC.

This clone was seen only once. The rearrangement joins TRBV14 to TRBJ2-4, with D possibly being TRBD1 (5 bases). CDR1 and CDR2 from the germline V gene are SGHDN and FVKESK. The V end was cut by 4 bases, the J end by 11 bases, with 15 bases between. The CDR3 consists of 13 residues. The CDR3 spells CASSPGPLTVQYF. CDR3 nucleotide sequence: TGTGCCAGCAGCCCAGGGCCTCTCACTGTTCAGTACTTC.

The chain links TRBV9 to TRBJ2-1; 8 bases agree with TRBD2. With V trimmed by 3 bases and J by 0 bases, 8 bases remained unmatched. The CDR3 is made up of 17 amino acids. Germline CDR1 is SGDLS and CDR2 is YYNGEE. The CDR3 sequence is CASSARLAKSSYNEQFF. CDR3 coding DNA: TGTGCCAGCAGCGCCCGACTAGCGAAGAGCTCCTACAATGAGCAGTTCTTC.

The J gene is TRBJ2-4, the V gene TRBV6-5, with 11 bases identical to TRBD2. Germline V gene data show CDR1 as MNHEY and CDR2 as SVGAGI. The ends lost 7 bases at V and 11 bases at J; junction bases unmatched: 10. The CDR3 length is 14 residues. The CDR3 DNA reads TGTGCCAGCACAAGGACTAGCGGGCCTGGTCTTCAGTACTTC. This encodes CASTRTSGPGLQYF.

The chain employs TRBV9 and TRBJ1-1, with a weak D call TRBD1 (6 bases). Trimming removed 3 bases from V and 5 bases from J, with 11 bases in between. The CDR3 length is 13 residues. The germline V gene has CDR1 SGDLS and CDR2 YYNGEE. The CDR3 DNA reads TGTGCCAGCAGCGAACGAGGACAGACTGAAGCTTTCTTT. Translated: CASSERGQTEAFF.

This chain connects TRBV7-9 to TRBJ1-2; TRBD1 matches 9 bases. V lost 1 base to trimming and J lost 6 bases; unmatched junction nucleotides: 3. Germline V gives CDR1 SEHNR, CDR2 FQNEAQ (reference sequence). This CDR3 has 14 residues. The CDR3 DNA is TGTGCCAGCAGCTTAGGGGACAGGGTAAATGGCTACACCTTC. Translated, it gives CASSLGDRVNGYTF.